The present T cell receptor (beta chain) was sequenced within a study of Ad26.COV2.S vaccination and SARS-CoV-2 variants. Treatment defined: around 19 received Ad26.COV2.S at low or high dose, single or two shots; roughly five received placebo; per-sample allocation not given. Material that was analyzed had been drawn on day 63 after the first vaccine or placebo injection. The protocol was immunoSEQ multiplex PCR, while the TCRdb copy is restricted to in-frame clones and leaves out a portion. The sample includes over 250,000 clones, roughly 86% seen only once; the top ten take about 3.6%. The germline CDR1 and CDR2 sequences are SGHNT and YYREEE (reference sequence). The CDR3 length is 12 residues. V was shortened by 7 bases and J by 5 bases, with 12 bases between the two germline ends.

The source was peripheral blood, collected in a trial of Ad26.COV2.S vaccine versus placebo. The source of this sequence is a person aged 18 to 65 who received the Ad26.COV2.S COVID-19 vaccine or a placebo. The chain joins TRBV5-4 to TRBJ2-5; D is possibly TRBD1 or TRBD2 (5 bases each). Written as DNA, the CDR3 is TGTGCCAGCGCCAGTGGGGGTGAGACCCAGTACTTC. Protein sequence: CASASGGETQYF. The whole variable domain, remainder taken from reference TRBV5-4 and TRBJ2-5, is ETGVTQSPTHLIKTRGQQVTLRCSSQSGHNTVSWYQQALGQGPQFIFQYYREEENGRGNFPPRFSGLQFPNYSSELNVNALELDDSALYLCASASGGETQYFGPGTRLLVL.